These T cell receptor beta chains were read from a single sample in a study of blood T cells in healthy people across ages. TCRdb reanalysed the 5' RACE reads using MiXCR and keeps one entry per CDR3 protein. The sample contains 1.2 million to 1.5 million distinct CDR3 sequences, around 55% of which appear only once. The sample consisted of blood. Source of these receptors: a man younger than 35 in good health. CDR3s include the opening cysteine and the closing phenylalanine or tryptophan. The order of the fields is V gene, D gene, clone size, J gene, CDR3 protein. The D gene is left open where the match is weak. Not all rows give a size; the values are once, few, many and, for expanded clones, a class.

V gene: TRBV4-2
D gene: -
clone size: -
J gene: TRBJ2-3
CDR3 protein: CASSLLQVADFTDTQYF

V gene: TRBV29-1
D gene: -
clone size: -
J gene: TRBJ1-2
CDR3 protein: CSVHSQEFYGYTF

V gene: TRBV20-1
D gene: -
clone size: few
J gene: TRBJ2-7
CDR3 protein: CSARNLTLHTQAYEQYF

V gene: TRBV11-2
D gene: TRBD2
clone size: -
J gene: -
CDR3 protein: CASSLGLAGANYEQYF

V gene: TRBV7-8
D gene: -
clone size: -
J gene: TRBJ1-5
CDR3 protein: CASSLETVNQPQHF

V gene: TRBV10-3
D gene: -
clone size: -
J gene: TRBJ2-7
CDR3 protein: CAISFTGTYSYEQYF

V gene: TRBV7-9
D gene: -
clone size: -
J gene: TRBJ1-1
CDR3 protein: CASSTPGEPREAFF

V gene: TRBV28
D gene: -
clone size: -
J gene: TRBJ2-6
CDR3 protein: CASSLGQASGANVLTF

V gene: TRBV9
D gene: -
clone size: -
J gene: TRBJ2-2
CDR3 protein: CASSGGGPNTGELFF

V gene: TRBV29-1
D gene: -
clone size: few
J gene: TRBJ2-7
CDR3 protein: CSARSTGAYEQYF

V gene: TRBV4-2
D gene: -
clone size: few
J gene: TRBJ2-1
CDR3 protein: CASSQAHNEQFF

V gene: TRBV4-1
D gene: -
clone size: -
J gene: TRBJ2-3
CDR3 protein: CASSLYPLEAGTDTQYF

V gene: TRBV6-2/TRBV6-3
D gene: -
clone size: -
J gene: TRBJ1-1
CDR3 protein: CASSDDRTTEAFF

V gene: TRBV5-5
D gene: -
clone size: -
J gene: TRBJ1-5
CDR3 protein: CASSLGAGTYRPQHF

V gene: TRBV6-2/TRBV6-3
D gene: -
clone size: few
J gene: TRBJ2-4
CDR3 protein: CASSYGQALAKNIQYF

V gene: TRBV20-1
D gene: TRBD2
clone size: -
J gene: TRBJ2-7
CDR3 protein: CSARKAGGSSYEQYF

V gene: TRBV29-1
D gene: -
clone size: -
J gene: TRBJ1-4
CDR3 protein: CSVEGPEKLFF

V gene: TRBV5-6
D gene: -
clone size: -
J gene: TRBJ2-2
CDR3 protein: CASRRRTNTGELFF

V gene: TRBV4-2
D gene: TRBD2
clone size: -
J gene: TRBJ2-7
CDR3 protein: CASGQMRGGSSYEQYF

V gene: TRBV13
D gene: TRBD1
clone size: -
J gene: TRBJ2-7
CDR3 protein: CASKTQGELIYEQYF

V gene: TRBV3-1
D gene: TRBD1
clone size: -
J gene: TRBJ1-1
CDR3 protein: CASNLQGIHTEAFF

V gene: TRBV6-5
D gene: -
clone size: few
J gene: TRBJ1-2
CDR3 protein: CASTDRATNYGYTF

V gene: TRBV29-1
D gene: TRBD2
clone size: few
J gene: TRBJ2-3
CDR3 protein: CSVGWTGGDTQYF

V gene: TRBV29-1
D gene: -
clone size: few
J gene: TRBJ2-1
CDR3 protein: CSVRDINSYNEQFF

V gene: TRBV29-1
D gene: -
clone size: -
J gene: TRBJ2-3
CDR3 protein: CSVPNPTISTDTQYF

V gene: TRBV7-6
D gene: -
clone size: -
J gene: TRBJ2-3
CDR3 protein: CASSSQGQKSTDTQYF

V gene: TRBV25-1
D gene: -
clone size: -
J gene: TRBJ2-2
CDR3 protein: CASSATRGRNTGELFF

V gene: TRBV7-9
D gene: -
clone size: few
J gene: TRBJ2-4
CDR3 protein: CASIDGGGATNLLSKNIQYF

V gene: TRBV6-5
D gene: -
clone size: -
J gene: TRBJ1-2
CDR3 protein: CASSPNGARYGYTF

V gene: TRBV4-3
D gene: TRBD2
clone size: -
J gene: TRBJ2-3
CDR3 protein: CASSPVGLAGRGDTQYF

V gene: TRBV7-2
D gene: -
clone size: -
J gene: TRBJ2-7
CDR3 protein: CASSLFLDSEQYF

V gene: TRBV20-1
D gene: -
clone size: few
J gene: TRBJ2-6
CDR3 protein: CSARRAGDSGANVLTF

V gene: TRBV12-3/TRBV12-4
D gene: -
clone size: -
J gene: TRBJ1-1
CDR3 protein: CASSSSGRVNTEAFF

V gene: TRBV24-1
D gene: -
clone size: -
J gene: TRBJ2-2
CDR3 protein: CATSDFQGLGGELFF

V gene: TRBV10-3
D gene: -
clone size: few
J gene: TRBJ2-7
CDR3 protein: CAISEAETYEQYF

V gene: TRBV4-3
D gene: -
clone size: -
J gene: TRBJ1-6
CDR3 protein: CASSPIIAGPSPLHF

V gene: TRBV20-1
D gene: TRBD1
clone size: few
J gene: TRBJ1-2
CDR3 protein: CSARVPDRGYGYTF

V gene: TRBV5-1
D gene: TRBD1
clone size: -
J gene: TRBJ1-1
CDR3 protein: CASSLAGQGDTEAFF

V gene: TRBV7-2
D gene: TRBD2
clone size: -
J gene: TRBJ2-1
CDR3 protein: CASSAGLAGWIYEQFF

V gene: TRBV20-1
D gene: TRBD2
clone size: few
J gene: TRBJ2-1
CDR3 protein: CSANPGTSGGEQFF

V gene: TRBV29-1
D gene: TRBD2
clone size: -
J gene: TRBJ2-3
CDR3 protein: CSVEDGGLAGGPDTDTQYF

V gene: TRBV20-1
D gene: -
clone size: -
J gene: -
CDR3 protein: CSLRGPSYEQYF

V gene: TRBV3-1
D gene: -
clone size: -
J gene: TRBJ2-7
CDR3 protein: CASSRIDSYEQYF

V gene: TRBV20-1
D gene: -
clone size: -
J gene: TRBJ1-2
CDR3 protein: CSAPNKGGYTF